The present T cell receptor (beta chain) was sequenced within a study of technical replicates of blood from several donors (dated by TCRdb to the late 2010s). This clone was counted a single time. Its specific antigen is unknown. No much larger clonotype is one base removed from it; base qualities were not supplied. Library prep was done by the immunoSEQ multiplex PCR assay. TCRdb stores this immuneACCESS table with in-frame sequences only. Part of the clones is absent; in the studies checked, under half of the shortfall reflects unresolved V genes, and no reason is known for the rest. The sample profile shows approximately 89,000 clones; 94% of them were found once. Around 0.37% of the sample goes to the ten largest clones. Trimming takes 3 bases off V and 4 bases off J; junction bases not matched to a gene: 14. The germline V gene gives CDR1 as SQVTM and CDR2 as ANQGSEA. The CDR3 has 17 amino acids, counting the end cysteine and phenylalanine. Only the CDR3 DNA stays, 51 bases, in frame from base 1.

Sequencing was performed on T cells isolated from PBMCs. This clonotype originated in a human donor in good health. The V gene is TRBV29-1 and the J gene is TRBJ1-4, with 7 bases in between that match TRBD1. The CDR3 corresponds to CSVDGLPGTDINEKLFF. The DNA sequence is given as TGCAGCGTTGATGGACTCCCGGGGACAGACATTAATGAAAAACTGTTTTTT.